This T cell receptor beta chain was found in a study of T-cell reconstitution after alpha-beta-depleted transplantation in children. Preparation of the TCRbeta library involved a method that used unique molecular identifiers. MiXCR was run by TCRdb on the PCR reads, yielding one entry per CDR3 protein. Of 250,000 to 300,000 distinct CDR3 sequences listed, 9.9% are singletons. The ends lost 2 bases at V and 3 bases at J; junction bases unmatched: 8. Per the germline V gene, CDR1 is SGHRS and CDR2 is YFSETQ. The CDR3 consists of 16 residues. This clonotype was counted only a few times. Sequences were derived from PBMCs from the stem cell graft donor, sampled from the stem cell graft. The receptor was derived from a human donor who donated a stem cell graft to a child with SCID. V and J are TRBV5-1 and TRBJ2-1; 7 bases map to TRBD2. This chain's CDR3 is CASSFDSGSVYNEQFF. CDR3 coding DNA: TGCGCCAGCAGCTTTGATAGCGGGTCCGTCTACAATGAGCAGTTCTTC.